A selection of T cell receptor beta chains follows, all from one sample in a study of cytomegalovirus exposure and HLA in healthy donors. Sequenced by immunoSEQ multiplex PCR; TCRdb stores in-frame clones only, minus some. The table shows over 150,000 clones, with around 69% occurring only once. Material for sequencing was PBMCs. Source of these receptors: a man in his fifties or sixties in good health and CMV-seronegative. Each CDR3 is given without its conserved first and last residue. D genes are given only for firm matches. Some rows have no size entry. The others give once, few or many, or a class for an expanded clone.

J,size,D,V,CDR3
TRBJ1-1,.,.,TRBV11-2,ASSSGPRKGGTEAF
TRBJ1-5,.,TRBD1,TRBV19,ASSIAVQGWNQPQH
TRBJ2-3,.,TRBD2,TRBV27,ASISHGTSISDTQY
TRBJ2-2,.,TRBD2,TRBV5-8,ASSLSELAGGLPGGELF
TRBJ2-7,.,TRBD2,TRBV7-2,ATKLAGGPYEQY
.,.,.,TRBV5-6,ASSLGGNSYEQY
TRBJ2-7,once,.,TRBV19,ASGGSYEQY
TRBJ1-1,.,TRBD1,TRBV7-2,ASSGHRGLGAF
TRBJ2-5,few,.,TRBV5-1,ASSLVSGRETQY
TRBJ2-5,few,TRBD2,TRBV7-3,ASSPGGAGETQY
TRBJ2-1,once,TRBD2,TRBV29-1,SPRGLREGYNEQF
TRBJ2-3,.,.,TRBV6-5,ASRLGLSTDTQY
TRBJ2-1,.,TRBD1,TRBV4-1,ASSQVPLPGGNHNEQF
TRBJ1-2,.,.,TRBV6-6,ASREGGYGYT
TRBJ1-1,.,.,TRBV19,ASSFSGDTEAF
TRBJ1-5,few,.,TRBV2,ASSLDRFNQPQH
TRBJ2-3,once,TRBD1,TRBV6-4,ASSDGQGADTQY
TRBJ2-1,few,.,TRBV19,ASRSWTNNEQF
TRBJ2-3,.,TRBD2,TRBV5-1,ASSLGEGSGTDTQY
TRBJ2-5,few,.,TRBV28,ASSPGQETQY
TRBJ2-3,.,.,TRBV29-1,SVRRTITDTQY
TRBJ1-3,few,.,TRBV19,ASSATALLVGNTIY
TRBJ1-4,.,.,TRBV28,ASSAQGTANEKLF
.,few,TRBD1,TRBV6-1,ASTLGQGGSREQY
TRBJ2-7,.,TRBD2,TRBV6-5,ASSYGSAGGYEQY
TRBJ1-1,.,.,TRBV28,ASGEMNTEAF
TRBJ1-3,.,.,TRBV14,ASSLHIGSGNTIY
TRBJ2-1,.,.,TRBV7-2,ASSSGTSGTMKF
TRBJ2-5,few,.,TRBV7-2,ASSFTSQETQY
TRBJ2-3,few,TRBD2,TRBV6-1,ASSARRGTSDIDTQY
TRBJ2-6,once,TRBD2,TRBV15,ATSRAREGFKANVLT
TRBJ1-1,.,TRBD1,TRBV28,ASSQTGEMNTEAF
.,.,.,TRBV27,ASSLRAQGRSYEQY
TRBJ2-2,.,.,TRBV5-1,ASSFTLNTGELF
TRBJ2-7,.,.,TRBV28,ASSDRLGYEQY
TRBJ2-1,.,.,TRBV28,ASSLSQYEQF
TRBJ1-2,.,.,TRBV9,ASSADRRQPRYGYT
TRBJ1-2,once,.,TRBV19,ASQATSFYGYT
TRBJ1-4,.,.,TRBV29-1,SVQGSGLKLF
TRBJ2-3,.,TRBD1,TRBV7-9,ASSLYGQGYTDTQY
TRBJ2-1,.,TRBD2,TRBV18,ASSPLGLARGMF
TRBJ2-1,.,TRBD2,TRBV10-3,AISAMAPFEQAGGAHNEQF
TRBJ1-4,.,TRBD1,TRBV28,ASSLQGAANEKLF
TRBJ2-2,.,TRBD2,TRBV7-2,ASSPASGRMGTGELF
TRBJ1-2,.,.,TRBV6-5,ASSFRGWYGYT